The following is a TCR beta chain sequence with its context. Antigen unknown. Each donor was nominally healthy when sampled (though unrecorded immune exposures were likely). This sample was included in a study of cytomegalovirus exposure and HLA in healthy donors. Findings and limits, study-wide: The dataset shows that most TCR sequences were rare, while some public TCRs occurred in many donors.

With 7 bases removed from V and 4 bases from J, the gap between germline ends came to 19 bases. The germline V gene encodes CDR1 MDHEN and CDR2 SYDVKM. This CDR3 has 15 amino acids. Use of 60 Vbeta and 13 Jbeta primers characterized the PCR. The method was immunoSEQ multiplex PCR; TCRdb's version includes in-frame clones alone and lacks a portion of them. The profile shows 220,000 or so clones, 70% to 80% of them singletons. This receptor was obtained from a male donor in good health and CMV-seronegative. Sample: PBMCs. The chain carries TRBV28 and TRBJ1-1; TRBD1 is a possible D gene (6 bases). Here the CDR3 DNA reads TGTGCCAGCACTTCGGGGGGGCACACGAGCACTGAAGCTTTCTTT. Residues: CASTSGGHTSTEAFF.